Sequencing of this TCR beta chain was carried out in a study of immune characterization of retroperitoneal liposarcoma. The CDR3 is 17 residues long. Trimming removed 2 bases from V and 2 bases from J; junction bases left unmatched: 4. Per germline, CDR1 MNHNY and CDR2 SVGAGI (reference sequence). TCRdb used MiXCR to reprocess the PCR reads, holding one entry per CDR3 protein. The table shows approximately 10,000 distinct CDR3 sequences, with 27% occurring only once. In this sample, this clonotype turned up many times. The rearrangement uses TRBV6-6 and TRBJ2-3; 13 positions agree with TRBD2. The specimen sequenced was tumor tissue. The source is a female donor with retroperitoneal liposarcoma. CDR3 in amino acids: CASSYGGLAGFTDTQYF. The DNA of the CDR3 is TGTGCCAGCAGTTACGGGGGACTAGCGGGATTCACAGATACGCAGTATTTT.